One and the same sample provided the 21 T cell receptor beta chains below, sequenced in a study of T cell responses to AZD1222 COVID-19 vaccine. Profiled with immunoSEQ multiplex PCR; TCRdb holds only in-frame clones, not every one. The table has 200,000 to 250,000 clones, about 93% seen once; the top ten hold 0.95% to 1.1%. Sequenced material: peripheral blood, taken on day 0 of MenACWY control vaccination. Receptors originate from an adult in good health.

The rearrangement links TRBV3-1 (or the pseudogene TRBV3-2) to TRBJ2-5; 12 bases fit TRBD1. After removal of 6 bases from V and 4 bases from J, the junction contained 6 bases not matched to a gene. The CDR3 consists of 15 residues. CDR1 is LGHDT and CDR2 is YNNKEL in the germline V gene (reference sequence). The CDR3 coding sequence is TGTGCCAGCAGTACCGGGACAGGGGGCCGAGAGACCCAGTACTTC. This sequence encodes CASSTGTGGRETQYF.

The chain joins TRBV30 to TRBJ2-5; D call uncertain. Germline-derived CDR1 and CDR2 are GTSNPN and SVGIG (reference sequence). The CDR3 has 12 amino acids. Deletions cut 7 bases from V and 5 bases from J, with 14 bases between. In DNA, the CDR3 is TGTGCCTTAAACGGTTTCGGGGAGACCCAGTACTTC. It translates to CALNGFGETQYF.

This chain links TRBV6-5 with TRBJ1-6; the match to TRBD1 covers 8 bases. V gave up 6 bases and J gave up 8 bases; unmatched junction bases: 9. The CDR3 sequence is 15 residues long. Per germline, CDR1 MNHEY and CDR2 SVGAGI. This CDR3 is CASSYRTGSDSPLHF. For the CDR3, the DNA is TGTGCCAGCAGCTACAGGACAGGGTCGGATTCACCCCTCCACTTT.

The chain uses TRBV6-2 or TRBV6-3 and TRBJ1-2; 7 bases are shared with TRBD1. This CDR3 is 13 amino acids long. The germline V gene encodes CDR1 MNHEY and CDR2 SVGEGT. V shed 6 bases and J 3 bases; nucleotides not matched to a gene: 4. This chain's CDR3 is CASSLQGYYGYTF. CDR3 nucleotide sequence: TGTGCCAGCAGCTTACAGGGGTACTATGGCTACACCTTC.

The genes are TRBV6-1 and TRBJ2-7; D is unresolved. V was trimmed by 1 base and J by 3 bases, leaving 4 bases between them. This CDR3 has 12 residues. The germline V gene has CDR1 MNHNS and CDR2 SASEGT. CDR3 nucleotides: TGTGCCAGCAGTGAAGTTCTCTACGAGCAGTACTTC. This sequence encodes CASSEVLYEQYF.

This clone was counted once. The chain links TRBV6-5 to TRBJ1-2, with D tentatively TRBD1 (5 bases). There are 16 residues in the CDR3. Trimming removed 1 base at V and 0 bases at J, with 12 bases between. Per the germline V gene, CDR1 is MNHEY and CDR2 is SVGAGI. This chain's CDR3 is CASSYYSKGTNYGYTF. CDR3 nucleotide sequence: TGTGCCAGCAGTTACTACAGCAAGGGGACTAACTATGGCTACACCTTC.

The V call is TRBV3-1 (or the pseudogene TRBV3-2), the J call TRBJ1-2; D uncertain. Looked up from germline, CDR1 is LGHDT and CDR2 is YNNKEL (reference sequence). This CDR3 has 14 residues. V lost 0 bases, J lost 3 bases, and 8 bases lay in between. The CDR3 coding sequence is TGTGCCAGCAGCCAAGAGTACGGGGACTATGGCTACACCTTC. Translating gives CASSQEYGDYGYTF.

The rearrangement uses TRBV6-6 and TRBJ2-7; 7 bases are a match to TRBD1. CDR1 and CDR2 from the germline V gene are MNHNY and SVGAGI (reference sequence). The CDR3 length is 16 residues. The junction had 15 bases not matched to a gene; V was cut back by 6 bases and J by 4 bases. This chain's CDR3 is CASSPRQGPSQYEQYF. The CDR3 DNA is TGTGCCAGCAGCCCCCGACAGGGACCAAGCCAGTACGAGCAGTACTTC.

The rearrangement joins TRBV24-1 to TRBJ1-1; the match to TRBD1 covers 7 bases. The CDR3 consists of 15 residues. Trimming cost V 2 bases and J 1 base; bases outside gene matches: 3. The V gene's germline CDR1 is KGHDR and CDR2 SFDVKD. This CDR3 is CATSDSRTGNTEAFF. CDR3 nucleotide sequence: TGTGCCACCAGTGATTCTCGGACAGGGAACACTGAAGCTTTCTTT.

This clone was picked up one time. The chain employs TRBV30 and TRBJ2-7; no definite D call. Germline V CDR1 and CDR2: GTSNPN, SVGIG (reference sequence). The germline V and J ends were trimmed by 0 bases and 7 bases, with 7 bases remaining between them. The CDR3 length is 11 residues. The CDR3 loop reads CAWSVNREQYF. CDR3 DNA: TGTGCCTGGAGTGTTAATCGGGAGCAGTACTTC.

CDR3 nucleotide sequence: TGTGCCACCAGTCAGAGAAGCGAAGGTGGGACCCAGTACTTC. The encoded protein is CATSQRSEGGTQYF. J is TRBJ2-5 and V is TRBV15; no firm D call. With 6 bases removed from V and 7 bases from J, the gap between germline ends came to 18 bases. The germline V gene has CDR1 LNHNV and CDR2 YYDKDF (reference sequence). This CDR3 spans 14 amino acids. The entire variable domain, with the rest obtained from reference TRBV15 and TRBJ2-5, is as follows: DAMVIQNPRYQVTQFGKPVTLSCSQTLNHNVMYWYQQKSSQAPKLLFHYYDKDFNNEADTPDNFQSRRPNTSFCFLDIRSPGLGDTAMYLCATSQRSEGGTQYFGPGTRLLVL.

In DNA, the CDR3 is TGTGCCAGCAGCTTGAGGTTAAGGATGAACACTGAAGCTTTCTTT. This translates into CASSLRLRMNTEAFF. The V call is TRBV5-8, the J call TRBJ1-1; D not certain. Germline V gives CDR1 SGHTS, CDR2 YDEGEE. Trimming took 1 base from V and 0 from J, leaving 10 bases between them. CDR3 length: 15 residues.

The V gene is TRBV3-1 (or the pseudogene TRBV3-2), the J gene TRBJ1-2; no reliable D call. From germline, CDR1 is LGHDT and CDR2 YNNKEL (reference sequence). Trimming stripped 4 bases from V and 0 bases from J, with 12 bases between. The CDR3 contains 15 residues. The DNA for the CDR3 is TGTGCCAGCAGCCCCCGCGGGCAGACTAACTATGGCTACACCTTC. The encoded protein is CASSPRGQTNYGYTF.

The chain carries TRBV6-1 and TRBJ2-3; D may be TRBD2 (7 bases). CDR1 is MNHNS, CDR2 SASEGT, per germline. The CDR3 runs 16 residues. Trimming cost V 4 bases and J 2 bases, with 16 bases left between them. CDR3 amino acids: CASSGFRGANTDTQYF. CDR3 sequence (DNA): TGTGCCAGCAGTGGGTTTCGGGGGGCCAACACAGATACGCAGTATTTT.

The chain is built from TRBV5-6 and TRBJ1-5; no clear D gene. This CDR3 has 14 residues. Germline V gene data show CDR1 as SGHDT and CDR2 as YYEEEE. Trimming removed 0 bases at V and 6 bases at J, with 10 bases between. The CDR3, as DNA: TGTGCCAGCAGCTTGGCCGGATACCTTCAGCCCCAGCATTTT. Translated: CASSLAGYLQPQHF.

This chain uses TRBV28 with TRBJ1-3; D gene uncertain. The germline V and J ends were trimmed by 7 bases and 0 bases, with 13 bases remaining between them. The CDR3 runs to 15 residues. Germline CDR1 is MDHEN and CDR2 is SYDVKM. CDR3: CASTLSGTSGNTIYF. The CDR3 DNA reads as TGTGCCAGCACCTTATCCGGCACCTCTGGAAACACCATATATTTT.

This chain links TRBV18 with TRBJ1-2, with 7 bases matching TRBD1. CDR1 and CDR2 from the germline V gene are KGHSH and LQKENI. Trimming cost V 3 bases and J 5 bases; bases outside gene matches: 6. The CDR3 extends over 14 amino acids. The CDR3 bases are TGTGCCAGCTCACCTTCGACAGGGTTTTATGGCTACACCTTC. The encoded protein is CASSPSTGFYGYTF. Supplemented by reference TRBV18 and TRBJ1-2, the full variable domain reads NAGVMQNPRHLVRRRGQEARLRCSPMKGHSHVYWYRQLPEEGLKFMVYLQKENIIDESGMPKERFSAEFPKEGPSILRIQQVVRGDSAAYFCASSPSTGFYGYTFGSGTRLTVV.

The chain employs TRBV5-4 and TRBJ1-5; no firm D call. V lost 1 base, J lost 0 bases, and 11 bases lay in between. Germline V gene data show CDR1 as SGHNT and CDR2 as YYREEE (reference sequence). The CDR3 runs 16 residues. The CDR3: CASSLYGGSSNQPQHF. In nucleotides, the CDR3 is TGTGCCAGCAGCTTGTATGGAGGTTCTAGCAATCAGCCCCAGCATTTT. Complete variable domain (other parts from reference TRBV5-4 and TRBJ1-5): ETGVTQSPTHLIKTRGQQVTLRCSSQSGHNTVSWYQQALGQGPQFIFQYYREEENGRGNFPPRFSGLQFPNYSSELNVNALELDDSALYLCASSLYGGSSNQPQHFGDGTRLSIL.

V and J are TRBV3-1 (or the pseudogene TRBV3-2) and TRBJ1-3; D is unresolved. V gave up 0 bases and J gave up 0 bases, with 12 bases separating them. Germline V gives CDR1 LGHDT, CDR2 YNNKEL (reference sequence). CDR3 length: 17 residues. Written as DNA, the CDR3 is TGTGCCAGCAGCCAAGATCCCAGATCCAGCTCTGGAAACACCATATATTTT. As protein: CASSQDPRSSSGNTIYF.

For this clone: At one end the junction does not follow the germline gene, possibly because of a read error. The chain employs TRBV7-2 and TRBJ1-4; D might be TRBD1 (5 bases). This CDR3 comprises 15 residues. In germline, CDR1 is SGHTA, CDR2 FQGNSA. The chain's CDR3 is CASTLPQGAGEKLFF. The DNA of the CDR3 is TGTGCCAGCACCTTACCTCAAGGGGCAGGCGAAAAACTGTTTTTT.

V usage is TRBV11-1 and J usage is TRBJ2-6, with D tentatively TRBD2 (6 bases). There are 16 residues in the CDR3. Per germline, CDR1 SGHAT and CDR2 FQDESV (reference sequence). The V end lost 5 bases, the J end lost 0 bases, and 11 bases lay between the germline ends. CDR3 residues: CASSPPGGSGANVLTF. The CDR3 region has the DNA TGTGCCAGCAGCCCCCCCGGGGGCTCTGGGGCCAACGTCCTGACTTTC. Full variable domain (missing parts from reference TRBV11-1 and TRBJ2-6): EAEVAQSPRYKITEKSQAVAFWCDPISGHATLYWYRQILGQGPELLVQFQDESVVDDSQLPKDRFSAERLKGVDSTLKIQPAELGDSAMYLCASSPPGGSGANVLTFGAGSRLTVL.